This record concerns one TCR beta chain sequence. The data were taken from a study of radiotherapy plus CTLA-4 blockade in lung cancer. Assay: immunoSEQ multiplex PCR; the TCRdb copy retains only in-frame clones and omits some. The data contain 55,000 to 85,000 clones, roughly four fifths of them singletons. The sample here was peripheral blood, taken from a patient treated with radiotherapy plus ipilimumab. This receptor was identified in a human donor with non-small cell lung cancer whose response to radiotherapy plus ipilimumab could not be evaluated. Some clones in this sample may be carry-over from other donors' samples.

The CDR3 protein is CASSRGQSLSTDTQYF. Written as DNA, the CDR3 is TGTGCCAGCAGTCGGGGACAGAGTCTTAGCACAGATACGCAGTATTTT. The chain is built from TRBV27 and TRBJ2-3; TRBD1 aligns across 7 bases. The CDR3 totals 16 residues. V lost 5 bases, J lost 0 bases, and 8 bases stayed unmatched. Germline V CDR1 and CDR2: MNHEY, SMNVEV (reference sequence).